These 8 T cell receptor beta chains were sequenced from one sample in a study of CD8 T cells in Susac syndrome. RNA amounts of roughly 0.45 to 1 ug underwent reverse transcription with random hexamers. TCRdb re-called the immunoSEQ multiplex PCR reads with MiXCR, one entry per CDR3 protein. This table holds 85,000 to 120,000 distinct CDR3 sequences, around 94% found once. Source material: CD8+ T cells from PBMCs. These receptors all come from a human donor with Susac syndrome.

V and J are TRBV14 and TRBJ2-7; TRBD1 might be the D (5 bases). V lost 0 bases and J 0 bases, leaving 12 bases between the germline ends. The CDR3 covers 16 residues. Germline V gives CDR1 SGHDN, CDR2 FVKESK. The CDR3 region is CASSQEGSRASYEQYF. CDR3 nucleotide sequence: TGTGCCAGCAGCCAAGAGGGGTCCAGGGCCTCCTACGAGCAGTACTTC.

V usage is TRBV2 and J usage is TRBJ2-7, with D possibly being TRBD1 or TRBD2 (5 bases each). CDR1 and CDR2 (germline): SNHLY, FYNNEI. The CDR3 is 17 residues long. The V end lost 4 bases, the J end lost 0 bases, and 19 bases lay between the germline ends. DNA of the CDR3: TGTGCCAGCAGTGGAAACCGGGACGGCATATTCTCCTACGAGCAGTACTTC. This encodes CASSGNRDGIFSYEQYF.

This chain's CDR3 is CASSSGRRGVTEAFF. In nucleotides, the CDR3 is TGTGCCAGCAGCTCCGGAAGGAGGGGAGTCACTGAAGCTTTCTTT. The chain joins TRBV13 to TRBJ1-1, with D maybe TRBD1 (5 bases). With 4 bases removed from V and 4 bases from J, the gap between germline ends came to 16 bases. Germline CDR1 reads PRHDT; CDR2 reads FYEKMQ (reference sequence). The CDR3 is made up of 15 amino acids.

The chain carries TRBV14 and TRBJ2-7; TRBD2 is a possible D gene (6 bases). The CDR3 covers 11 residues. With 7 bases removed from V and 6 bases from J, the gap between germline ends came to 10 bases. Looked up from germline, CDR1 is SGHDN and CDR2 is FVKESK. The CDR3 region has the DNA TGTGCCAGCACCCGGGGAGGCGAGCAGTACTTC. Translated: CASTRGGEQYF.

The chain employs TRBV7-9 and TRBJ1-4, with D hard to call. The CDR3 has 13 residues. Looked up from germline, CDR1 is SEHNR and CDR2 is FQNEAQ (reference sequence). V lost 10 bases and J lost 8, with 17 bases in between. The CDR3 loop is CAILRPLEEKLFF. CDR3 bases: TGTGCCATACTGAGGCCGCTCGAAGAAAAACTGTTTTTT.

The CDR3 DNA is TGTGCCAGCAGCTTGGGGGTGGGTCCCACCAACCAGCAGTACTTC. Protein product: CASSLGVGPTNQQYF. The rearrangement links TRBV7-3 to TRBJ2-7; D tentatively fits TRBD1 or TRBD2 (5 bases each). The germline V gene encodes CDR1 SGHTA and CDR2 FQGTGA. The CDR3 is made up of 15 amino acids. The germline V and J ends were trimmed by 3 bases and 8 bases, with 20 bases remaining between them.

CDR3 region: CASSTLQGMNTEAFF. In DNA form, the CDR3 reads TGTGCCAGCAGCACACTACAGGGGATGAACACTGAAGCTTTCTTT. The J gene is TRBJ1-1, the V gene TRBV7-9; 7 bases are shared with TRBD1. J gave up 0 bases and V 5 bases, and 6 bases lay outside the gene matches. Germline V CDR1 and CDR2: SEHNR, FQNEAQ (reference sequence). The CDR3 loop spans 15 amino acids.

The rearrangement joins TRBV12-3 or TRBV12-4 to TRBJ1-1; D ambiguous. The CDR3 contains 15 residues. Trimming left V 6 bases short and J 1 base short, with 15 bases between. CDR3 loop: CASSRRPGGNTEAFF. The CDR3 nucleotides read TGTGCCAGCAGCCGAAGACCGGGAGGGAACACTGAAGCTTTCTTT.